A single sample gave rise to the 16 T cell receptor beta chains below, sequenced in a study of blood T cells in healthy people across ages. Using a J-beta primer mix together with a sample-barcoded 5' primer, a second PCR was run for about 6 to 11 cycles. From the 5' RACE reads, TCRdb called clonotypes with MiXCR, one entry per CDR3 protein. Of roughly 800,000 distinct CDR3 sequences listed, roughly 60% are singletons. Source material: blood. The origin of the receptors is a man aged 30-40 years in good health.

CDR3 nucleotides: TGTGCCACCAGCAGAGATTGGGCCCTAGGCCCAATTGGCTACACCTTC. Its translation is CATSRDWALGPIGYTF. V and J are TRBV15 and TRBJ1-2; no clear D. Between the trimmed V and J ends, which lost 0 bases and 7 bases, there was a span of 18 bases. Germline values: CDR1 LNHNV, CDR2 YYDKDF (reference sequence). The CDR3 extends over 16 amino acids.

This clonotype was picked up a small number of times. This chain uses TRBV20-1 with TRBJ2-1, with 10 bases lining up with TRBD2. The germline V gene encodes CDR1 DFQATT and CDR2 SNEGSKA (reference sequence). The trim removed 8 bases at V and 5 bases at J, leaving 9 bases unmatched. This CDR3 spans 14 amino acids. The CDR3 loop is CSLQWGLAHNEQFF. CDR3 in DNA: TGCAGTTTACAATGGGGACTAGCGCACAATGAGCAGTTCTTC.

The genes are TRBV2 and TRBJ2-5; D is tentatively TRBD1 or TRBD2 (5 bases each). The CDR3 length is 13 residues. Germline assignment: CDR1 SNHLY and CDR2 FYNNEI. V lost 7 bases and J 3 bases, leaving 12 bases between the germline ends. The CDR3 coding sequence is TGTGCCAGCACCACGGGGCTTGAAGAGACCCAGTACTTC. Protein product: CASTTGLEETQYF.

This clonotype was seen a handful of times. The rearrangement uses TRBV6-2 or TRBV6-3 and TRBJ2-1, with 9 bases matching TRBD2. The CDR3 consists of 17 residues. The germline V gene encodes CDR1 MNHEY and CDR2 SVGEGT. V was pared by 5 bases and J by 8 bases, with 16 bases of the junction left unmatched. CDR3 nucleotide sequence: TGTGCCAGCAGTACCTCAATCCGCGGGGGGGCTATGGATGAGCAGTTCTTC. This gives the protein CASSTSIRGGAMDEQFF.

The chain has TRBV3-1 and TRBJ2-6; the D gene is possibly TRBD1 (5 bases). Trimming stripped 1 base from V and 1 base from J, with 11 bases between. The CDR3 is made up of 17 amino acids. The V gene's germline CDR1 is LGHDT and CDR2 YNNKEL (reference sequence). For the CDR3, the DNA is TGTGCCAGCAGCCAAGTACCCAGGGCGTCTGGGGCCAACGTCCTGACTTTC. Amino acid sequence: CASSQVPRASGANVLTF. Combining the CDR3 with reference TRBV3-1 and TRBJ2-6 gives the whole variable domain DTAVSQTPKYLVTQMGNDKSIKCEQNLGHDTMYWYKQDSKKFLKIMFSYNNKELIINETVPNRFSPKSPDKAHLNLHINSLELGDSAVYFCASSQVPRASGANVLTFGAGSRLTVL.

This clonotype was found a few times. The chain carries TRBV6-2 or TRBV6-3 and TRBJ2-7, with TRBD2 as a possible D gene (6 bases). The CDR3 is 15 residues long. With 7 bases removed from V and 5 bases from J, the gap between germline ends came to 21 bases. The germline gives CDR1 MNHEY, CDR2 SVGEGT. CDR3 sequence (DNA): TGTGCCAGCACCACACCATGGGGAGGCGGCGACGAGCAGTACTTC. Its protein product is CASTTPWGGGDEQYF.

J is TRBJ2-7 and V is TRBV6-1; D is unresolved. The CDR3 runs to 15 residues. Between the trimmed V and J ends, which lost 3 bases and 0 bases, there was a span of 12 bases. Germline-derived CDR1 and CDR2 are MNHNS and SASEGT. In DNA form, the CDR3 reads TGTGCCAGCAGTGACGGAGTCAGTGTCTCCTACGAGCAGTACTTC. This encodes CASSDGVSVSYEQYF.

This CDR3 is CSARDRRQGAPYEQYF. CDR3 sequence (DNA): TGCAGTGCTAGAGATCGGAGGCAGGGGGCACCCTACGAGCAGTACTTC. This sequence joins TRBV20-1 and TRBJ2-7; 8 nucleotides align to TRBD1. J was trimmed by 2 bases and V by 0 bases; bases with no gene match: 9. The CDR3 has 16 amino acids. Germline assignment: CDR1 DFQATT and CDR2 SNEGSKA (reference sequence).

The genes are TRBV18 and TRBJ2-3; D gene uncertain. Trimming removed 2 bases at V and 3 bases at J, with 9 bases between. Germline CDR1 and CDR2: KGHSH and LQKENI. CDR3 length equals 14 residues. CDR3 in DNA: TGTGCCAGCTCACCAATAAGCCTAACAGATACGCAGTATTTT. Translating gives CASSPISLTDTQYF.

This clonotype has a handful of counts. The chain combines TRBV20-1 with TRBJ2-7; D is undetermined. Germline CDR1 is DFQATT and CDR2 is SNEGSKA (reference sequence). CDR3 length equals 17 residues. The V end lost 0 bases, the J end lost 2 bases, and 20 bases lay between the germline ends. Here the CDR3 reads CSARDVGLDSVTYEQYF. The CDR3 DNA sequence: TGCAGTGCTAGAGACGTTGGGCTCGACTCTGTGACCTACGAGCAGTACTTC.

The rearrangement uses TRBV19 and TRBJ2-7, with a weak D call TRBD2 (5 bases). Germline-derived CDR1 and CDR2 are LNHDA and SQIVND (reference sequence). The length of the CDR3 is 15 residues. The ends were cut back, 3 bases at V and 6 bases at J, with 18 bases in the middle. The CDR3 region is CASSISLTLRGEQYF. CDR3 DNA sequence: TGTGCCAGTAGTATTTCTTTAACCCTTCGGGGCGAGCAGTACTTC.

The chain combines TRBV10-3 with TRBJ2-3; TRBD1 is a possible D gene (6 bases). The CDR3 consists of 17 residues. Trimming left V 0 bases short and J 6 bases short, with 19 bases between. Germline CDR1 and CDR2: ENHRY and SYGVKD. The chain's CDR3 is CAISESGALSLADTQYF. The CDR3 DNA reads TGTGCCATCAGTGAGTCGGGGGCCCTGAGTCTGGCGGATACGCAGTATTTT.

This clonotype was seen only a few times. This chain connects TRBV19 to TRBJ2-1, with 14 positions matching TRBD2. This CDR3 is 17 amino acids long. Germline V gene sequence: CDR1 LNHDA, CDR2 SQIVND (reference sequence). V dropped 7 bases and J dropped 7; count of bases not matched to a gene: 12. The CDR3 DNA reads TGTGCCAGTACCAACCAGTACGGGACTAGCGGGAGTAATGAGCAGTTCTTC. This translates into CASTNQYGTSGSNEQFF.

CDR3 residues: CSVESIGSGYGYTF. The CDR3 DNA reads as TGCAGCGTTGAAAGTATCGGGTCGGGCTATGGCTACACCTTC. The chain couples TRBV29-1 to TRBJ1-2; D gene uncertain. Trimming shortened V by 2 bases and J by 4 bases, and 14 bases separated the two germline ends. This CDR3 contains 14 residues. The germline V gene encodes CDR1 SQVTM and CDR2 ANQGSEA.

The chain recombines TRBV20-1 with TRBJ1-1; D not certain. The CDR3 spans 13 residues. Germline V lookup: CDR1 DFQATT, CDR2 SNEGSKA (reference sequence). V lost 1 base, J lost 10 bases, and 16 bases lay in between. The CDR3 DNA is TGCAGTGCTAGAGGCCAAGCCGGGTCGGGAGCTTTCTTT. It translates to CSARGQAGSGAFF.

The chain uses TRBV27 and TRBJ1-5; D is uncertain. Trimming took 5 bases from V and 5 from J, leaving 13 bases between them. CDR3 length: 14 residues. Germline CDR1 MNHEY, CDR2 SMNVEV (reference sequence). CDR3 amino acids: CASSPLGRDQPQHF. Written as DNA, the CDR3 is TGTGCCAGCAGTCCCCTTGGACGGGATCAGCCCCAGCATTTT.